This TCR beta chain was retrieved from a study of PD-L1 blockade in urothelial cancer. Study context: The study started patients on atezolizumab in the mid-2010s, giving 1,200 mg intravenously every 3 weeks. Males with bladder-origin urothelial cancer made up about 90% of the 29 patients.

This clone was seen once. The templates were synthetic TCR analogs, and they were spiked into each PCR. The method was immunoSEQ multiplex PCR; TCRdb's version includes in-frame clones alone and lacks a portion of them. The data contain 100,000 to 150,000 clones, approximately 85% of them singletons. Documented time point: peripheral blood 6 weeks after treatment start. The source was PBMCs, collected around atezolizumab (anti-PD-L1) treatment. The receptor comes from a man aged 45-60 years with urothelial cancer.

The CDR3 spells CASIPGGADTEAFF. Written as DNA, the CDR3 is TGTGCCAGCATCCCAGGGGGCGCGGACACTGAAGCTTTCTTT. The gene calls are TRBV7-2 and TRBJ1-1; 8 bases are a match to TRBD1. Germline CDR1 SGHTA, CDR2 FQGNSA. This CDR3 region has 14 residues. The V gene end was trimmed by 7 bases and the J gene end by 3 bases; junction bases not matched to a gene: 7.